The next 8 T cell receptor beta chains were all read from a single sample in a study of radiation and T cells in renal cell carcinoma. Sequencing used immunoSEQ multiplex PCR; TCRdb keeps in-frame clones, though not all of them. The repertoire has roughly 100,000 clones, 70% to 85% of them found once; the top ten carry around 6.7%. Documented time point: baseline pretreatment blood. Treatment described: 15 Gy SBRT to primary tumor, nephrectomy 4 weeks later. The source was blood, collected from a patient whose treatment included radiotherapy and nephrectomy. Receptors originate from a man aged 60 to 69 with renal cell carcinoma.

The V gene is TRBV7-6, the J gene TRBJ2-3; D not certain. Germline CDR1 SGHVS, CDR2 FNYEAQ. This CDR3 has 14 residues. V lost 5 bases to trimming and J lost 6 bases, with 15 bases between them. The CDR3 here is CASSPQDVFDTQYF. The CDR3 coding sequence is TGTGCCAGCAGCCCTCAAGACGTGTTTGATACGCAGTATTTT.

The CDR3 bases are TGTGCCAGCTCACCTTTGGCAGGGGCCCCAGAGACCCAGTACTTC. Amino acid sequence: CASSPLAGAPETQYF. The chain has TRBV18 and TRBJ2-5; TRBD1 might be the D (6 bases). V shed 3 bases and J shed 4 bases, with 15 bases lying between them. The CDR3 has 15 residues. Germline CDR1 is KGHSH and CDR2 is LQKENI.

V and J are TRBV5-6 and TRBJ2-3, with TRBD1 as a possible D gene (5 bases). The length of the CDR3 is 16 residues. Per germline, CDR1 SGHDT and CDR2 YYEEEE. Trimming pared 4 bases from V and 0 bases from J, leaving 15 bases between. The CDR3, as DNA: TGTGCCAGCAGCCGTCCGACAGTATCTAGCACAGATACGCAGTATTTT. Residues: CASSRPTVSSTDTQYF.

J is TRBJ2-7 and V is TRBV29-1, with TRBD1 matching 8 bases. Germline V lookup: CDR1 SQVTM, CDR2 ANQGSEA. This CDR3 spans 12 amino acids. J was trimmed by 4 bases and V by 3 bases; bases with no gene match: 2. CDR3 DNA sequence: TGCAGCGTTGACGGACAGGGATACGAGCAGTACTTC. Translated, it gives CSVDGQGYEQYF.

The chain carries TRBV7-9 and TRBJ2-7, with TRBD2 as a possible D gene (5 bases). Germline CDR1 reads SEHNR; CDR2 reads FQNEAQ (reference sequence). The V end was cut by 3 bases, the J end by 4 bases, with 13 bases between. This CDR3 is 14 amino acids long. As DNA, the CDR3 is TGTGCCAGCAGCTTGAGTGGGAGATCGTACGAGCAGTACTTC. Its protein is CASSLSGRSYEQYF.

This sequence joins TRBV4-3 and TRBJ2-7, with 8 bases identical to TRBD2. In germline, CDR1 is LGHNA, CDR2 YSLEER. V was clipped by 4 bases and J by 1 base; unmatched bases: 18. There are 19 residues in the CDR3. CDR3 in amino acids: CASSRLTSDIFPPSYEQYF. The CDR3 nucleotides read TGCGCCAGCAGCCGACTGACTAGCGATATCTTTCCTCCTTCCTACGAGCAGTACTTC.

V is TRBV5-1 and J is TRBJ1-1; D might be TRBD1 (6 bases). Germline loops: CDR1 SGHRS, CDR2 YFSETQ. The ends were cut back, 2 bases at V and 6 bases at J, with 14 bases in the middle. The CDR3 is made up of 14 amino acids. The CDR3 here is CASSFRDKIAEAFF. The CDR3 bases are TGCGCCAGCAGCTTCCGGGACAAGATAGCTGAAGCTTTCTTT.

The gene calls are TRBV5-4 and TRBJ1-1; TRBD1 might be the D (6 bases). Per the germline V gene, CDR1 is SGHNT and CDR2 is YYREEE (reference sequence). The V end lost 4 bases, the J end lost 0 bases, and 13 bases lay between the germline ends. This CDR3 region has 15 residues. CDR3 region: CASSGTGIMNTEAFF. The CDR3 coding sequence is TGTGCCAGCAGCGGTACAGGGATTATGAACACTGAAGCTTTCTTT.